This passage covers 28 T cell receptor beta chains from one sample sequenced in a study of T cell changes during pregnancy in multiple sclerosis. The table came from immunoSEQ multiplex PCR; TCRdb's copy has only in-frame clones and leaves some out. The data contain about 22,000 clones, more than 85% of them singletons. The sequences come from CD8+ T cells from peripheral blood mononuclear cells, collected after pregnancy. The receptor set was obtained from a female donor with multiple sclerosis, enrolled in a pregnancy study.

The chain links TRBV27 to TRBJ2-7, with TRBD2 identical over 11 bases. The V segment lost 7 bases and the J segment 2 bases; nucleotides outside the gene matches: 16. Germline loops: CDR1 MNHEY, CDR2 SMNVEV (reference sequence). The CDR3 spans 18 residues. CDR3: CASTRRRTSGPAPYEQYF. The CDR3 DNA sequence: TGTGCCAGCACTCGACGTAGGACTAGCGGGCCCGCCCCCTACGAGCAGTACTTC.

This chain joins TRBV25-1 and TRBJ2-5; D is possibly TRBD1 (5 bases). The germline V gene has CDR1 MGHDK and CDR2 SYGVNS. V was shortened by 7 bases and J by 2 bases, with 11 bases between the two germline ends. The CDR3 is made up of 13 amino acids. The CDR3 protein is CASKQASQETQYF. The CDR3 coding sequence is TGTGCCAGCAAACAGGCTAGTCAAGAGACCCAGTACTTC.

By share, this clone ranks as medium-sized. V is TRBV5-1 and J is TRBJ1-1; 8 nucleotides align to TRBD1. The CDR3 contains 15 residues. CDR1 and CDR2 (germline): SGHRS, YFSETQ. V lost 4 bases to trimming and J lost 4 bases; unmatched junction nucleotides: 9. The CDR3 coding sequence is TGCGCCAGCAGCAAAGGTCAGGGGGCGGTCACTGAAGCTTTCTTT. This encodes CASSKGQGAVTEAFF. The full variable domain, completed using reference TRBV5-1 and TRBJ1-1, is KAGVTQTPRYLIKTRGQQVTLSCSPISGHRSVSWYQQTPGQGLQFLFEYFSETQRNKGNFPGRFSGRQFSNSRSEMNVSTLELGDSALYLCASSKGQGAVTEAFFGQGTRLTVV.

The chain is built from TRBV6-4 and TRBJ1-2, with D possibly being TRBD1 (6 bases). Germline V gene data show CDR1 as MRHNA and CDR2 as SNTAGT. This CDR3 is 13 amino acids long. Trimming took off 4 bases at V and 0 bases at J, with 6 bases between the two ends. This CDR3 is CASSGTANYGYTF. CDR3 nucleotides: TGTGCCAGCAGTGGGACAGCTAACTATGGCTACACCTTC.

J is TRBJ1-2 and V is TRBV27; possible D gene TRBD1, 6 bases. The V and J ends lost 0 bases and 7 bases respectively, with 15 bases between them. Per germline, CDR1 MNHEY and CDR2 SMNVEV (reference sequence). CDR3 length: 15 residues. This chain's CDR3 is CASSLSRGGSSGYTF. The CDR3, as DNA: TGTGCCAGCAGTTTATCGAGGGGGGGTTCCTCTGGCTACACCTTC.

The chain is built from TRBV6-5 and TRBJ2-1; D gene ambiguous. The CDR3 has 13 amino acids. Germline CDR1 MNHEY, CDR2 SVGAGI. The germline V and J ends were trimmed by 3 bases and 5 bases, with 8 bases remaining between them. The CDR3, as DNA: TGTGCCAGCAGTTATTTATCGGACAATGAGCAGTTCTTC. Amino acid sequence: CASSYLSDNEQFF.

V and J are TRBV10-2 and TRBJ2-3, with 12 positions matching TRBD2. The CDR3 is 17 amino acids. Germline trimming cut 4 bases from V and 3 bases from J; bases unmatched to any gene: 8. CDR1 is WSHSY, CDR2 SAAADI, per germline. As DNA, the CDR3 is TGCGCCAGCAGTGGGAAACGGACTAGCGGGAAAACAGATACGCAGTATTTT. Protein product: CASSGKRTSGKTDTQYF.

The V call is TRBV5-6, the J call TRBJ2-7, with TRBD2 matching over 9 bases. The CDR3 contains 16 residues. The germline CDR1 and CDR2 sequences are SGHDT and YYEEEE. The trim removed 4 bases at V and 5 bases at J, leaving 13 bases unmatched. The CDR3 DNA reads as TGTGCCAGCAGCCCTGTCTGGCGGGAGGGCCTCGACGAGCAGTACTTC. Translated: CASSPVWREGLDEQYF. The full variable domain, its missing parts supplied by reference TRBV5-6 and TRBJ2-7, is DAGVTQSPTHLIKTRGQQVTLRCSPKSGHDTVSWYQQALGQGPQFIFQYYEEEERQRGNFPDRFSGHQFPNYSSELNVNALLLGDSALYLCASSPVWREGLDEQYFGPGTRLTVT.

The chain carries TRBV7-2 and TRBJ2-4; perhaps TRBD2 as D (6 bases). This CDR3 has 16 residues. Germline values: CDR1 SGHTA, CDR2 FQGNSA. With 3 bases removed from V and 1 base from J, the gap between germline ends came to 13 bases. CDR3 in amino acids: CASSLGSGGAKNIQYF. The CDR3 bases are TGTGCCAGCAGCTTGGGTAGCGGAGGGGCCAAAAACATTCAGTACTTC.

In its sample, this clone was seen once. The chain uses TRBV28 and TRBJ2-7; TRBD2 matches at 12 bases. With 5 bases clipped from V and 7 bases from J, the junction kept 9 bases outside the gene matches. The CDR3 extends over 15 amino acids. CDR1 and CDR2 from the germline V gene are MDHEN and SYDVKM. The CDR3 DNA reads TGTGCCAGCAGTGGACGACTAGCGGGAGTGTTAGAGCAGTACTTC. It yields the protein CASSGRLAGVLEQYF.

This clone was observed a single time. The V and J genes are TRBV29-1 and TRBJ2-5; 15 nucleotides align to TRBD2. The DNA end favors TRBJ2-7, so the J call may be wrong. Germline V gives CDR1 SQVTM, CDR2 ANQGSEA. This CDR3 region has 20 residues. CDR3: CSVEVNPGLAGGPYVYEQYF. The CDR3 coding sequence is TGCAGCGTTGAAGTTAACCCCGGACTAGCGGGAGGGCCATATGTCTACGAGCAGTACTTC.

The genes are TRBV18 and TRBJ1-1; 7 bases are a match to TRBD1. Germline CDR1 KGHSH, CDR2 LQKENI. This CDR3 is built from 14 residues. The V segment lost 2 bases and the J segment 4 bases; nucleotides outside the gene matches: 4. CDR3 bases: TGTGCCAGCTCACCAGACAGGGTTGGCACTGAAGCTTTCTTT. Protein: CASSPDRVGTEAFF.

V and J are TRBV6-1 and TRBJ2-7; 9 positions agree with TRBD1. Trimming at V came to 4 bases and at J to 3 bases, leaving 10 bases not matched to a gene. Germline V CDR1 and CDR2: MNHNS, SASEGT. CDR3 length: 16 residues. CDR3 bases: TGTGCCAGCAGTGTAGGGAGGGACAGGGCCTTCTACGAGCAGTACTTC. It yields the protein CASSVGRDRAFYEQYF.

This chain uses TRBV4-1 with TRBJ2-3; 10 bases line up with TRBD2. Germline trimming cut 0 bases from V and 4 bases from J; bases unmatched to any gene: 13. CDR1 MGHRA and CDR2 YSYEKL come from the germline V gene. The CDR3 loop spans 19 amino acids. The CDR3 sequence: CASSQDTSGRALVADTQYF. The CDR3 bases are TGCGCCAGCAGCCAAGATACCAGCGGGAGGGCCCTCGTAGCAGATACGCAGTATTTT.

The chain couples TRBV25-1 to TRBJ2-5; D may be TRBD1 (5 bases). This CDR3 has 18 residues. Germline CDR1 MGHDK, CDR2 SYGVNS. V lost 4 bases and J 0 bases, leaving 21 bases between the germline ends. CDR3 bases: TGTGCCAGCAGTGGACGACAGACTTACTCTTTGTACCAAGAGACCCAGTACTTC. This translates into CASSGRQTYSLYQETQYF.

This clone was picked up a small number of times. V is TRBV5-4 and J is TRBJ1-1; D uncertain. V lost 3 bases and J 5 bases, leaving 11 bases between the germline ends. The CDR3 spans 13 residues. Germline assignment: CDR1 SGHNT and CDR2 YYREEE (reference sequence). In DNA, the CDR3 is TGTGCCAGCAGCTCTGCGGTCGGGACTGAAGCTTTCTTT. Its protein product is CASSSAVGTEAFF.

This chain joins TRBV11-2 and TRBJ2-5; 12 bases map to TRBD2. Germline trimming cut 3 bases from V and 5 bases from J; bases unmatched to any gene: 1. CDR3 length: 14 residues. CDR1 is SGHAT and CDR2 is FQNNGV in the germline V gene. The CDR3, as DNA: TGTGCCAGCAGCTTTCTAGCGGGAGGGGAGACCCAGTACTTC. It encodes CASSFLAGGETQYF.

V is TRBV5-6 and J is TRBJ1-5; no firm D call. The CDR3 is 16 amino acids. Germline V gene sequence: CDR1 SGHDT, CDR2 YYEEEE. V lost 2 bases to trimming and J lost 3 bases, with 15 bases between them. CDR3: CASSFWGWEDNQPQHF. CDR3 DNA sequence: TGTGCCAGCAGCTTTTGGGGTTGGGAGGACAATCAGCCCCAGCATTTT.

The chain uses TRBV4-1 and TRBJ2-1; D is perhaps TRBD2 (5 bases). There are 16 residues in the CDR3. Trimming removed 4 bases from V and 3 bases from J, with 16 bases in between. Germline loops: CDR1 MGHRA, CDR2 YSYEKL. This chain's CDR3 is CASSLAPGMFYNEQFF. The CDR3 bases are TGCGCCAGCAGCCTAGCTCCGGGGATGTTCTACAATGAGCAGTTCTTC.

The chain carries TRBV5-1 and TRBJ2-2, with TRBD2 matching 7 bases. CDR3 length: 16 residues. The J segment lost 7 bases and the V segment lost 3 bases, leaving 12 bases of the junction unmatched. Per germline, CDR1 SGHRS and CDR2 YFSETQ. Here the CDR3 reads CASSWDGTSGGGELFF. As DNA, the CDR3 is TGCGCCAGCAGCTGGGACGGGACTTCGGGGGGCGGGGAGCTGTTTTTT.

This chain joins TRBV6-1 and TRBJ2-1, with TRBD1 as a possible D gene (6 bases). Deletions cut 4 bases from V and 4 bases from J, with 11 bases between. The length of the CDR3 is 14 residues. The germline V gene has CDR1 MNHNS and CDR2 SASEGT. CDR3 loop: CASSGDNTYNEQFF. In DNA, the CDR3 is TGTGCCAGCAGTGGGGACAACACGTACAATGAGCAGTTCTTC.

This sequence joins TRBV5-1 and TRBJ2-5; TRBD1 matches 10 bases. The CDR3 is 15 residues long. The ends lost 2 bases at V and 2 bases at J; junction bases unmatched: 3. Germline loops: CDR1 SGHRS, CDR2 YFSETQ. The CDR3 DNA reads TGCGCCAGCAGCTTCCGGGACAGGGGACAAGAGACCCAGTACTTC. Its protein is CASSFRDRGQETQYF.

This chain connects TRBV5-8 to TRBJ2-3; perhaps TRBD1 as D (6 bases). The CDR3 sequence is 13 residues long. Trimming took off 2 bases at V and 4 bases at J, with 8 bases between the two ends. Germline CDR1 reads SGHTS; CDR2 reads YDEGEE. As DNA, the CDR3 is TGTGCCAGCAGCTTTACAGGGTCAGATACGCAGTATTTT. It codes for CASSFTGSDTQYF.

The rearrangement links TRBV27 to TRBJ2-7, with D possibly being TRBD2 (6 bases). V was clipped by 2 bases and J by 1 base, with 6 bases between them. CDR3 length: 13 residues. Germline CDR1 MNHEY, CDR2 SMNVEV (reference sequence). The CDR3 loop reads CASSLRGSYEQYF. In DNA form, the CDR3 reads TGTGCCAGCAGTTTACGGGGGTCCTACGAGCAGTACTTC.

J is TRBJ1-6 and V is TRBV25-1, with D unresolved. This CDR3 contains 12 residues. V shed 4 bases and J shed 7 bases, with 5 bases lying between them. Germline CDR1 is MGHDK and CDR2 is SYGVNS. The CDR3 spells CASSAGNSPLHF. The CDR3 nucleotides are TGTGCCAGCAGTGCGGGAAATTCACCCCTCCACTTT.

This clone was seen once. This sequence joins TRBV5-1 and TRBJ2-7; D is unresolved. CDR1 is SGHRS, CDR2 YFSETQ, per germline. The length of the CDR3 is 13 residues. V was trimmed by 1 base and J by 2 bases, leaving 7 bases between them. The CDR3 region is CASSLYLPYEQYF. CDR3 bases: TGCGCCAGCAGCTTGTACTTACCCTACGAGCAGTACTTC. Complete variable domain (other parts from reference TRBV5-1 and TRBJ2-7): KAGVTQTPRYLIKTRGQQVTLSCSPISGHRSVSWYQQTPGQGLQFLFEYFSETQRNKGNFPGRFSGRQFSNSRSEMNVSTLELGDSALYLCASSLYLPYEQYFGPGTRLTVT.

CDR3 sequence (DNA): TGTGCCAGCATCAGTTCCAATTGGGCCAAAAACATTCAGTACTTC. It translates to CASISSNWAKNIQYF. V and J are TRBV28 and TRBJ2-4; D not certain. The V gene lost 7 bases and the J gene lost 1 base, with 14 bases spanning the gap. Looked up from germline, CDR1 is MDHEN and CDR2 is SYDVKM. This CDR3 contains 15 residues.

The V gene is TRBV20-1, the J gene TRBJ1-1; 8 bases are a match to TRBD1. CDR3 size: 11 residues. The V and J ends lost 8 bases and 7 bases, in that order; junction bases with no gene match: 6. Germline CDR1 and CDR2: DFQATT and SNEGSKA (reference sequence). The CDR3 DNA reads as TGCAGTACATATGGACAGGGTGAAGCTTTCTTT. It is translated as CSTYGQGEAFF.